The table lists the clone carrying this TCR beta chain with a few counts. Its specificity is unknown. This record belongs to a study of cytomegalovirus exposure and HLA in healthy donors. The study's findings and limits: The CMV antigen specificity of three CMV-associated chains was confirmed through in vitro analysis. Later analysis identified a missense DCLRE1C variant that was linked to TCR beta V- and J-gene trimming.

Trimming cost V 0 bases and J 1 base, with 3 bases left between them. Germline CDR1 SGHNT, CDR2 YYREEE (reference sequence). This CDR3 is 13 amino acids long. Whereas donors were nominally healthy upon sampling, unrecorded immune exposures were probable. The primer mix had 60 Vbeta and 13 Jbeta primers. TCRdb's table, derived via immunoSEQ multiplex PCR, lists solely in-frame clones and lacks some. There are about 140,000 clones in the sample; about 80% occur only once, and approximately 1.2% lies in the top ten. Input material: PBMCs. The sequence was obtained from a male donor in good health and CMV-seropositive. The chain links TRBV5-4 to TRBJ2-3; D unclear. CDR3 nucleotides: TGTGCCAGCAGCTTGGCCGGCACAGATACGCAGTATTTT. This gives the protein CASSLAGTDTQYF.